Presented here are 32 T cell receptor beta chains from one specimen sequenced in a study of a mutant IDH1 vaccine in newly diagnosed glioma. The time point: week 35, safety follow-up. Each vaccine dose was 300 ug of mutant IDH1 20-mer peptide, with topical imiquimod. Measured with immunoSEQ multiplex PCR; TCRdb has only the in-frame clones, and not every one. The top ten clones hold under 7% of a sample with tens of thousands of clones, 81% of them seen once. No cognate antigen is known for these TCRs. The material was PBMCs, obtained from a glioma patient whose treatment included an IDH1 peptide vaccine. The receptor source for this set is a man aged 40-49 years with glioma.

The J gene is TRBJ1-1, the V gene TRBV6-6; 10 bases match TRBD1. Germline V gene data show CDR1 as MNHNY and CDR2 as SVGAGI (reference sequence). CDR3 length equals 15 residues. V lost 8 bases and J lost 10; bases outside the gene matches: 16. The CDR3 sequence: CASSLVDDRGRGAFF. CDR3 bases: TGTGCCAGCTCCCTAGTGGATGACAGGGGGCGCGGAGCTTTCTTT.

The sample holds one count of this clone. The chain employs TRBV7-2 and TRBJ2-1; 14 bases align to TRBD2. The germline V gene has CDR1 SGHTA and CDR2 FQGNSA. The J segment lost 6 bases and the V segment lost 6 bases, leaving 4 bases of the junction unmatched. The CDR3 consists of 15 residues. CDR3 sequence reads: CASSSGLAGGNEQFF. CDR3 bases: TGTGCCAGCAGTTCTGGACTAGCGGGAGGCAATGAGCAGTTCTTC.

This clone came up a few times. CDR3 sequence: CSVLGQGITNEQFF. The DNA for the CDR3 is TGCAGCGTTCTCGGACAGGGGATCACTAATGAGCAGTTCTTC. J is TRBJ2-1 and V is TRBV29-1; TRBD1 matches at 9 bases. This CDR3 comprises 14 residues. CDR1 is SQVTM and CDR2 is ANQGSEA in the germline V gene. Trimming cost V 5 bases and J 7 bases; bases outside gene matches: 9.

Written as DNA, the CDR3 is TGTGCCTGGAGTGTAGGAGGGAGCAGTTGGAGTTGGGAGACCCAGTACTTC. This translates into CAWSVGGSSWSWETQYF. The gene calls are TRBV30 and TRBJ2-5, with D possibly being TRBD2 (6 bases). Per the germline V gene, CDR1 is GTSNPN and CDR2 is SVGIG (reference sequence). The CDR3 contains 17 residues. V was cut by 0 bases and J by 5 bases, with 22 bases left in between.

This clone came up a few times. The rearrangement joins TRBV29-1 to TRBJ2-1, with TRBD1 as a possible D gene (6 bases). Germline CDR1 SQVTM, CDR2 ANQGSEA. The CDR3 has 16 amino acids. Trimming removed 0 bases at V and 3 bases at J, with 15 bases between. As DNA, the CDR3 is TGCAGCGTTGAAGACCCAGACAGGCCTAACTACAATGAGCAGTTCTTC. This translates into CSVEDPDRPNYNEQFF.

This sequence joins TRBV9 and TRBJ2-7, with a tentative D call TRBD2 (6 bases). Germline V CDR1 and CDR2: SGDLS, YYNGEE. Trimming removed 0 bases at V and 4 bases at J, with 11 bases between. The CDR3 spans 14 residues. The CDR3 coding sequence is TGTGCCAGCAGCGTAGACGGGAGAGATTACGAGCAGTACTTC. It encodes CASSVDGRDYEQYF.

J is TRBJ2-4 and V is TRBV7-2; either TRBD1 or TRBD2 may fit D (5 bases each). The germline V and J ends were trimmed by 4 bases and 2 bases, with 12 bases remaining between them. CDR3 length equals 15 residues. Germline V lookup: CDR1 SGHTA, CDR2 FQGNSA. The CDR3 DNA follows: TGTGCCAGCAGCTCGAACGGGGCCCCCAAAAACATTCAGTACTTC. It specifies CASSSNGAPKNIQYF. Full variable domain (missing parts from reference TRBV7-2 and TRBJ2-4): GAGVSQSPSNKVTEKGKDVELRCDPISGHTALYWYRQSLGQGLEFLIYFQGNSAPDKSGLPSDRFSAERTGGSVSTLTIQRTQQEDSAVYLCASSSNGAPKNIQYFGAGTRLSVL.

In this sample, this clone turned up a few times. V usage is TRBV19 and J usage is TRBJ1-2, with D unresolved. V was pared by 4 bases and J by 8 bases, with 14 bases between. The CDR3 spans 13 residues. Germline V gives CDR1 LNHDA, CDR2 SQIVND (reference sequence). This chain's CDR3 is CASSRSGSEGYTF. The CDR3 coding sequence is TGTGCCAGTAGTAGGTCGGGGTCCGAGGGCTACACCTTC.

The chain is built from TRBV9 and TRBJ2-7; D is possibly TRBD1 or TRBD2 (5 bases each). Germline CDR1 reads SGDLS; CDR2 reads YYNGEE. This CDR3 contains 14 residues. Trimming took off 0 bases at V and 4 bases at J, with 11 bases between the two ends. The CDR3 DNA follows: TGTGCCAGCAGCGTAGGGGGGAATCCTTACGAGCAGTACTTC. It is translated as CASSVGGNPYEQYF.

The rearrangement links TRBV5-1 to TRBJ2-5; the match to TRBD2 covers 10 bases. Losses at the gene ends were 0 bases for V and 4 bases for J; bases not matched to a gene: 3. Germline assignment: CDR1 SGHRS and CDR2 YFSETQ. This CDR3 region has 15 residues. CDR3: CASSLGSGGRETQYF. CDR3 DNA sequence: TGCGCCAGCAGCTTGGGTAGCGGGGGGCGAGAGACCCAGTACTTC.

Only a few counts were recorded for this clone. The chain uses TRBV6-5 and TRBJ1-2, with unresolved D. Germline V gives CDR1 MNHEY, CDR2 SVGAGI. Deletions cut 5 bases from V and 6 bases from J, with 13 bases between. The CDR3 consists of 13 residues. CDR3 loop: CASSPRGSHGYTF. CDR3 bases: TGTGCCAGCAGTCCCCGAGGGAGTCATGGCTACACCTTC.

This clone was recorded only once. The genes are TRBV7-2 and TRBJ2-2, with a possible D match to TRBD2 (6 bases). From germline, CDR1 is SGHTA and CDR2 FQGNSA. The CDR3 covers 17 residues. Trimming pared 2 bases from V and 6 bases from J, leaving 19 bases between. CDR3 bases: TGTGCCAGCAGCTTATGGTTGCTAGCGATAGGGGCCGGGGAGCTGTTTTTT. Translation gives CASSLWLLAIGAGELFF.

The chain recombines TRBV14 with TRBJ1-4; TRBD1 is a possible D gene (5 bases). Trimming stripped 4 bases from V and 0 bases from J, with 15 bases between. Germline V gene sequence: CDR1 SGHDN, CDR2 FVKESK. This CDR3 is built from 17 residues. In DNA form, the CDR3 reads TGTGCCAGCAGCCGAGACCTGACGACAGCAACTAATGAAAAACTGTTTTTT. This sequence encodes CASSRDLTTATNEKLFF.

The chain recombines TRBV18 with TRBJ2-7; maybe TRBD1 (6 bases). The CDR3 is made up of 14 amino acids. Trimming pared 3 bases from V and 4 bases from J, leaving 13 bases between. Germline V gene sequence: CDR1 KGHSH, CDR2 LQKENI. The CDR3 here is CASSPDRTIYEQYF. DNA of the CDR3: TGTGCCAGCTCACCCGACAGGACCATTTACGAGCAGTACTTC.

J is TRBJ2-3 and V is TRBV6-5; maybe TRBD2 (5 bases). Germline values: CDR1 MNHEY, CDR2 SVGAGI. CDR3 length equals 15 residues. V was clipped by 8 bases and J by 1 base, with 16 bases between them. The CDR3 coding sequence is TGTGCCAGCGCCCACGACTATCGGGGCACAGATACGCAGTATTTT. Encoded protein: CASAHDYRGTDTQYF.

Here the CDR3 reads CARSCSGANVLTF. DNA for the CDR3: TGTGCCAGGAGTTGCTCTGGGGCCAACGTCCTGACTTTC. The chain links TRBV19 to TRBJ2-6; D ambiguous. Trimming left V 9 bases short and J 0 bases short, with 6 bases between. This CDR3 comprises 13 residues. From germline, CDR1 is LNHDA and CDR2 SQIVND (reference sequence).

The CDR3 DNA reads TGTGCCAGCAGCTTCTGGACTAGCGGGAGGGCCATAAATGAGCAGTTCTTC. This codes for CASSFWTSGRAINEQFF. V and J are TRBV5-8 and TRBJ2-1; the match to TRBD2 covers 15 bases. The length of the CDR3 is 17 residues. CDR1 is SGHTS, CDR2 YDEGEE, per germline. Germline trimming cut 2 bases from V and 7 bases from J; bases unmatched to any gene: 7.

CDR3 coding DNA: TGTGCCAGCAGTGAAGGACAGGGTCCTATGGAGACCCAGTACTTC. Translated, it gives CASSEGQGPMETQYF. This chain connects TRBV2 to TRBJ2-5; 7 nucleotides agree with TRBD1. The CDR3 contains 15 residues. The V gene's germline CDR1 is SNHLY and CDR2 FYNNEI. V lost 1 base to trimming and J lost 5 bases; unmatched junction nucleotides: 7.

The chain carries TRBV4-2 and TRBJ1-3, with D unresolved. CDR3 length: 12 amino acids. Trimming took 4 bases from V and 2 from J, leaving 3 bases between them. The germline gives CDR1 LGHNA, CDR2 YNFKEQ. The CDR3 DNA is TGTGCCAGCAGCCTAGCTGGAAACACCATATATTTT. This translates into CASSLAGNTIYF.

The V call is TRBV6-4, the J call TRBJ1-1, with 9 bases aligning to TRBD1. V lost 6 bases to trimming and J lost 11 bases; unmatched junction nucleotides: 10. There are 13 residues in the CDR3. Looked up from germline, CDR1 is MRHNA and CDR2 is SNTAGT. CDR3 bases: TGTGCCAGCAGAATAACCGGGACAGGGAGGGCTTTCTTT. This codes for CASRITGTGRAFF.

The rearrangement links TRBV19 to TRBJ2-2; 8 positions match TRBD1. Germline lookup yields CDR1 LNHDA and CDR2 SQIVND (reference sequence). The CDR3 covers 15 residues. The J segment lost 2 bases and the V segment lost 7 bases, leaving 6 bases of the junction unmatched. The CDR3 spells CASTRTGLNTGELFF. CDR3 DNA: TGTGCCAGTACCAGGACAGGGCTAAACACCGGGGAGCTGTTTTTT.

The chain couples TRBV4-2 to TRBJ2-3; 11 bases align to TRBD2. Losses at the gene ends were 4 bases for V and 4 bases for J; bases not matched to a gene: 10. CDR1 and CDR2 (germline): LGHNA, YNFKEQ. The CDR3 spans 17 residues. The CDR3, as DNA: TGTGCCAGCAGCCTTGGTATAGCGGGAGGGCCCCCAGATACGCAGTATTTT. The encoded protein is CASSLGIAGGPPDTQYF.

The chain combines TRBV18 with TRBJ2-6, with D unclear. The germline CDR1 and CDR2 sequences are KGHSH and LQKENI. Trimming took 6 bases from V and 0 from J, leaving 6 bases between them. The CDR3 is 14 residues long. CDR3 residues: CASSRNSGANVLTF. In DNA form, the CDR3 reads TGTGCCAGCTCCAGAAACTCTGGGGCCAACGTCCTGACTTTC.

The CDR3 sequence: CASSPFTTGAKNIQYF. Written as DNA, the CDR3 is TGTGCCAGCAGTCCCTTTACGACAGGGGCCAAAAACATTCAGTACTTC. The chain has TRBV27 and TRBJ2-4; 7 positions agree with TRBD1. Germline V CDR1 and CDR2: MNHEY, SMNVEV (reference sequence). J gave up 1 base and V 5 bases, and 8 bases lay outside the gene matches. The CDR3 totals 16 residues.

The V call is TRBV30, the J call TRBJ2-2; TRBD2 matches at 11 bases. The CDR3 runs 16 residues. Germline V gene data show CDR1 as GTSNPN and CDR2 as SVGIG (reference sequence). The V segment lost 1 base and the J segment 3 bases; nucleotides outside the gene matches: 4. CDR3 region: CAWSALAGVDTGELFF. The CDR3 DNA is TGTGCCTGGAGTGCACTAGCGGGAGTCGACACCGGGGAGCTGTTTTTT.

The chain combines TRBV7-2 with TRBJ2-7; 12 bases align to TRBD2. This CDR3 comprises 15 residues. Per the germline V gene, CDR1 is SGHTA and CDR2 is FQGNSA. J was trimmed by 0 bases and V by 3 bases; bases with no gene match: 0. CDR3 DNA: TGTGCCAGCAGCTTGACTAGCGGGAGCTCCTACGAGCAGTACTTC. It is translated as CASSLTSGSSYEQYF.

The V call is TRBV7-2, the J call TRBJ2-3; 9 positions agree with TRBD2. Per germline, CDR1 SGHTA and CDR2 FQGNSA. CDR3 length equals 13 residues. The V and J ends lost 2 bases and 7 bases, in that order; junction bases with no gene match: 1. CDR3 residues: CASSLLAGNTQYF. As DNA, the CDR3 is TGTGCCAGCAGCTTACTAGCGGGGAATACGCAGTATTTT.

V is TRBV5-1 and J is TRBJ1-2; D gene uncertain. The CDR3 has 12 residues. Trimming pared 1 base from V and 10 bases from J, leaving 11 bases between. Germline V gene sequence: CDR1 SGHRS, CDR2 YFSETQ. The CDR3 sequence: CASSLRGRVYTF. CDR3 in DNA: TGCGCCAGCAGCTTGAGAGGACGGGTCTACACCTTC.

The rearrangement uses TRBV4-2 and TRBJ2-1; 8 nucleotides align to TRBD2. The V segment lost 2 bases and the J segment 6 bases; nucleotides outside the gene matches: 6. CDR1 LGHNA and CDR2 YNFKEQ come from the germline V gene. The CDR3 runs to 15 residues. The DNA of the CDR3 is TGTGCCAGCAGCCAACTAGCGGGTAGGTTCAATGAGCAGTTCTTC. Its translation is CASSQLAGRFNEQFF.

V is TRBV7-9 and J is TRBJ2-3, with D unclear. There are 13 residues in the CDR3. V shed 2 bases and J shed 2 bases, with 5 bases lying between them. Looked up from germline, CDR1 is SEHNR and CDR2 is FQNEAQ (reference sequence). CDR3 sequence: CASSLYATDTQYF. For the CDR3, the DNA is TGTGCCAGCAGCTTATACGCCACAGATACGCAGTATTTT.

In its sample, this clone was seen once. V usage is TRBV13 and J usage is TRBJ2-7; 7 bases are shared with TRBD1. The ends lost 5 bases at V and 2 bases at J; junction bases unmatched: 12. Per the germline V gene, CDR1 is PRHDT and CDR2 is FYEKMQ (reference sequence). The CDR3 loop spans 16 amino acids. CDR3 protein: CASSQSSGTATYEQYF. In DNA, the CDR3 is TGTGCCAGCAGCCAAAGCTCCGGGACAGCCACCTACGAGCAGTACTTC.

This clone was seen just once. V and J are TRBV7-2 and TRBJ2-5, with D unresolved. The CDR3 loop spans 12 amino acids. Germline V lookup: CDR1 SGHTA, CDR2 FQGNSA. V gave up 5 bases and J gave up 5 bases, with 9 bases separating them. CDR3: CASSPRRETQYF. CDR3 bases: TGTGCCAGCAGCCCGAGACGGGAGACCCAGTACTTC.